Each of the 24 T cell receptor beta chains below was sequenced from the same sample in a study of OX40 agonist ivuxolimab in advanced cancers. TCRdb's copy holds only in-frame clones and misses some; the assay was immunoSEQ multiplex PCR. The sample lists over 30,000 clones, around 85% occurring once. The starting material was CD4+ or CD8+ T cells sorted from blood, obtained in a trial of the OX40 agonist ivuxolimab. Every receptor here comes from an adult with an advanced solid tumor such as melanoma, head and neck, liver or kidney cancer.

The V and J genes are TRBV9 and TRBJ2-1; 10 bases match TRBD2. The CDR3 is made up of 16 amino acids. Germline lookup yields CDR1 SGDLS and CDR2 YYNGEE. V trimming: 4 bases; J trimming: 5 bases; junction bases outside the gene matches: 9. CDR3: CASSPVPSGGNNEQFF. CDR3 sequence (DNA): TGTGCCAGCAGCCCCGTGCCTAGCGGGGGCAACAATGAGCAGTTCTTC.

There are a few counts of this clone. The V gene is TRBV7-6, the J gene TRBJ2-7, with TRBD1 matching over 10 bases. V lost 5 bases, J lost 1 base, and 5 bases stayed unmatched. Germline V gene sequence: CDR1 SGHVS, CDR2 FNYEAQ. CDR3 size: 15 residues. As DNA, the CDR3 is TGTGCCAGCAGCCCGCGACAGGGGGCTTCCTACGAGCAGTACTTC. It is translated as CASSPRQGASYEQYF.

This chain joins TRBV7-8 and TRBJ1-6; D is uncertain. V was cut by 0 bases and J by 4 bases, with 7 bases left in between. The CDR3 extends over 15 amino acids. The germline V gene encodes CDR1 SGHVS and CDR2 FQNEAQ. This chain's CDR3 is CASSLATAYNSPLHF. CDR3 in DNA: TGTGCCAGCAGCTTAGCCACAGCGTATAATTCACCCCTCCACTTT.

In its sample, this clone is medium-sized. CDR3 region: CASSLSLDGGYNSPLHF. CDR3 coding DNA: TGCGCCAGCAGCTTGTCCCTAGATGGGGGCTATAATTCACCCCTCCACTTT. This chain connects TRBV5-1 to TRBJ1-6, with D perhaps TRBD1 (5 bases). There are 17 residues in the CDR3. Trimming removed 1 base at V and 3 bases at J, with 14 bases between. The germline CDR1 and CDR2 sequences are SGHRS and YFSETQ.

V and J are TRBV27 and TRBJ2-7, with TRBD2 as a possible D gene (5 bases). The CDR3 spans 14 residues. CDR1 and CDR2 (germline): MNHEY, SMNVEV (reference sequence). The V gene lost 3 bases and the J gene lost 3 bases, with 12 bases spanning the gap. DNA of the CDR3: TGTGCCAGCAGTTTTCTATCTGGGAGCTACGAGCAGTACTTC. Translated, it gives CASSFLSGSYEQYF.

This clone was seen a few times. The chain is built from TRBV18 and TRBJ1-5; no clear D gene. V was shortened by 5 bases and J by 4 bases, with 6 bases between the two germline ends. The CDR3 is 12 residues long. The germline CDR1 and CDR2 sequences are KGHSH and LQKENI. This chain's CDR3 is CASSESNQPQHF. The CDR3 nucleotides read TGTGCCAGCTCAGAAAGTAATCAGCCCCAGCATTTT. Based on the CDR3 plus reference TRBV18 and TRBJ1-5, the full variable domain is NAGVMQNPRHLVRRRGQEARLRCSPMKGHSHVYWYRQLPEEGLKFMVYLQKENIIDESGMPKERFSAEFPKEGPSILRIQQVVRGDSAAYFCASSESNQPQHFGDGTRLSIL.

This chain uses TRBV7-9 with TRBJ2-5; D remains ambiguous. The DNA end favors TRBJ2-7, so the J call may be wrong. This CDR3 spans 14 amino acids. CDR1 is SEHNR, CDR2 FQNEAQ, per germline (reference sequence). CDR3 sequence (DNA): TGTGCCAGCAGCCCCCAATTAGGAAGCGCCGAGCAGTACTTC. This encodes CASSPQLGSAEQYF.

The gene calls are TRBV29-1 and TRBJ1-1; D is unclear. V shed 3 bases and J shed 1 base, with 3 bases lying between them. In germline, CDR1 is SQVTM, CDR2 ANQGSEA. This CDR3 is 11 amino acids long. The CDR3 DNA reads TGCAGCGTTGATCAGAACACTGAAGCTTTCTTT. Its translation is CSVDQNTEAFF.

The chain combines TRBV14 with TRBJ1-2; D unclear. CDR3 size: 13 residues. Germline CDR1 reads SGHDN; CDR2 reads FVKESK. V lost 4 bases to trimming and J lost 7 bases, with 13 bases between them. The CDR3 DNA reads TGTGCCAGCAGCCTGGACCAGAGGAGTGGCTACACCTTC. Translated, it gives CASSLDQRSGYTF.

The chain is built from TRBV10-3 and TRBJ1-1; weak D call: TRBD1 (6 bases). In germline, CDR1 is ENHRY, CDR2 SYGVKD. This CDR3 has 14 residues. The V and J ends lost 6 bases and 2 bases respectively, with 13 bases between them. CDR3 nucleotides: TGTGCCATCAGGACACAGGGTGGTAACACTGAAGCTTTCTTT. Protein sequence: CAIRTQGGNTEAFF.

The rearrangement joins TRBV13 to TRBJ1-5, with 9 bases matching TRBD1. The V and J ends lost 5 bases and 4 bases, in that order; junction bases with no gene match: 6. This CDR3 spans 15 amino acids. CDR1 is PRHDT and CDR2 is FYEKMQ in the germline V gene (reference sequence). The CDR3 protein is CASSRTGGLNQPQHF. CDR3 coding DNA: TGTGCCAGCAGCCGTACAGGGGGCTTAAATCAGCCCCAGCATTTT.

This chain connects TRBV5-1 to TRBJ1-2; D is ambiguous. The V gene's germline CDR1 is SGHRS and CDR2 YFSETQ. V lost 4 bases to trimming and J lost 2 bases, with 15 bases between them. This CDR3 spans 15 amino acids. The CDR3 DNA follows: TGCGCCAGCAGCGTCGCAGGATTTTTAAACTATGGCTACACCTTC. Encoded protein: CASSVAGFLNYGYTF.

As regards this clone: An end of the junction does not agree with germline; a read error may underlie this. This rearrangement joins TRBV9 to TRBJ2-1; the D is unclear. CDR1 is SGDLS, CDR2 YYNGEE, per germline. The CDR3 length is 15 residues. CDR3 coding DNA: TGTGCCAGCAGCCGCCGGGCCCAAGCCGGCAATGAGCGGTTCTTC. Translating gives CASSRRAQAGNERFF. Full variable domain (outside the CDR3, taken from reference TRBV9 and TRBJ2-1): DSGVTQTPKHLITATGQRVTLRCSPRSGDLSVYWYQQSLDQGLQFLIQYYNGEERAKGNILERFSAQQFPDLHSELNLSSLELGDSALYFCASSRRAQAGNERFFGPGTRLTVL.

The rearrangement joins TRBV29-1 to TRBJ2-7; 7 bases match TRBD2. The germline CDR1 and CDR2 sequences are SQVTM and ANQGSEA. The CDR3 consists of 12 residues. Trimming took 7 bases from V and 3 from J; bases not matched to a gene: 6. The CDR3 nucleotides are TGCAGCGCAGCGGGGTATGACTACGAGCAGTACTTC. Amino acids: CSAAGYDYEQYF.

Here the CDR3 reads CASSGGDRNYGYTF. The CDR3, as DNA: TGTGCCAGCAGCGGTGGGGACAGAAACTATGGCTACACCTTC. The rearrangement uses TRBV9 and TRBJ1-2; 7 nucleotides agree with TRBD1. The CDR3 consists of 14 residues. Germline assignment: CDR1 SGDLS and CDR2 YYNGEE. Losses at the gene ends were 3 bases for V and 2 bases for J; bases not matched to a gene: 4.

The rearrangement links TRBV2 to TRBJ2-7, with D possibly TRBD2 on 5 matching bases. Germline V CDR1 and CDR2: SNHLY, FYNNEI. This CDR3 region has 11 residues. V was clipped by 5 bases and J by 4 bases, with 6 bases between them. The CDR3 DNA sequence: TGTGCCAGCAGTACGGGGTACGAGCAGTACTTC. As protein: CASSTGYEQYF.

Here the CDR3 reads CASSKEISGSGYTF. The DNA for the CDR3 is TGTGCCAGCAGCAAAGAAATCTCAGGGAGTGGCTACACCTTC. The chain uses TRBV21-1 and TRBJ1-2. TRBV21-1 is classified as a pseudogene. The CDR3 is 14 amino acids.

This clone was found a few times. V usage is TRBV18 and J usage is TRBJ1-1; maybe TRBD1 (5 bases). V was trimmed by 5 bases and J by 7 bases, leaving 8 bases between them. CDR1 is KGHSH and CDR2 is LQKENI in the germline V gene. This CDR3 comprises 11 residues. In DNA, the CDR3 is TGTGCCAGCTCAGACCAGGGTGAAGCTTTCTTT. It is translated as CASSDQGEAFF. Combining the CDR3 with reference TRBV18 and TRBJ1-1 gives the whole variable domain NAGVMQNPRHLVRRRGQEARLRCSPMKGHSHVYWYRQLPEEGLKFMVYLQKENIIDESGMPKERFSAEFPKEGPSILRIQQVVRGDSAAYFCASSDQGEAFFGQGTRLTVV.

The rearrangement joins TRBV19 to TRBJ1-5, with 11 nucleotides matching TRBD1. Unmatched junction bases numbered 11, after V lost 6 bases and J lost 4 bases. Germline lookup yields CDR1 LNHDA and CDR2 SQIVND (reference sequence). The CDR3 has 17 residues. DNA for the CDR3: TGTGCCAGTAGCAAGCCCCAGTGGGACAGGGGGAATCAGCCCCAGCATTTT. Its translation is CASSKPQWDRGNQPQHF.

The CDR3 here is CASRAPDWSGELFF. CDR3 bases: TGTGCCAGCAGAGCCCCCGACTGGAGCGGGGAGCTGTTTTTT. The chain joins TRBV6-4 to TRBJ2-2; D gene unclear. Germline CDR1 reads MRHNA; CDR2 reads SNTAGT. The CDR3 has 14 amino acids. V was trimmed by 6 bases and J by 7 bases, leaving 15 bases between them.

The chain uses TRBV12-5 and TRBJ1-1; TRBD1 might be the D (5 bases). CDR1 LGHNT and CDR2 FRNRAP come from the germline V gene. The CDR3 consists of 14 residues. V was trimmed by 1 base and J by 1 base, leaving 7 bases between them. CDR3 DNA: TGTGCTAGTGGTTTGGGACAGACGAACACTGAAGCTTTCTTT. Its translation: CASGLGQTNTEAFF. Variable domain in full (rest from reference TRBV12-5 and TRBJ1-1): DARVTQTPRHKVTEMGQEVTMRCQPILGHNTVFWYRQTMMQGLELLAYFRNRAPLDDSGMPKDRFSAEMPDATLATLKIQPSEPRDSAVYFCASGLGQTNTEAFFGQGTRLTVV.

The CDR3 DNA sequence: TGTGCCAGCACAGGGGGCGGAGTAGATACGCAGTATTTT. It is translated as CASTGGGVDTQYF. The V and J genes are TRBV19 and TRBJ2-3, with TRBD1 matching 9 bases. This CDR3 has 13 residues. Germline V gene sequence: CDR1 LNHDA, CDR2 SQIVND (reference sequence). J gave up 5 bases and V 9 bases, and 6 bases lay outside the gene matches.

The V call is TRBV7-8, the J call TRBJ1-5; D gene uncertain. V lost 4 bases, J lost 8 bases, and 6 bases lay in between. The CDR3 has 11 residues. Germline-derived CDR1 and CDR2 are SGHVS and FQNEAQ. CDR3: CASSSGEPQHF. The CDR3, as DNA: TGTGCCAGCAGCTCCGGGGAGCCCCAGCATTTT.

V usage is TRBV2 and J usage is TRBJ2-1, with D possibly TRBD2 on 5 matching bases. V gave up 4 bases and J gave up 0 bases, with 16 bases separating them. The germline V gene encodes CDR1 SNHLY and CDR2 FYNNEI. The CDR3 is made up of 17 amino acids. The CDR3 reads CASSGVGRTSSYNEQFF. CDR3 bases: TGTGCCAGCAGTGGGGTTGGGAGAACGAGCTCCTACAATGAGCAGTTCTTC.